This TCR beta chain is drawn from a study of blood T cells in healthy people across ages. PCR was performed a second time for roughly 7 to 12 cycles using a sample-barcoded 5' primer and a J-beta primer mix. In TCRdb, the 5' RACE reads were re-called with MiXCR into one record per CDR3 protein. The sample includes 1.5 million to 2 million distinct CDR3 sequences, 30% to 35% of them seen just once. For this clonotype: Its matching antigen is unknown.

V was pared by 4 bases and J by 4 bases, with 17 bases between. CDR1 is LGHDT and CDR2 is YNNKEL in the germline V gene (reference sequence). This CDR3 has 15 amino acids. Extracted total RNA amounted to at least 5.5 micrograms for each sample. Points from the study as a whole: Age showed a roughly linear inverse relationship with TCR beta diversity per million T cells.

The sequencing sample was made of blood. The rearrangement joins TRBV3-1 to TRBJ2-7; no clear D. This receptor was taken from a woman aged 25-40 years in good health. Here the CDR3 DNA reads TGTGCCAGCAGCCCCCACGGGTCCTTTCTGTACGAGCAGTACTTC. Its translation: CASSPHGSFLYEQYF.